Listed below are T cell receptor beta chains from one sample, sequenced in a study of liver allograft versus peripheral blood T cells. TCRdb redid the calling of the reads with MiXCR, one entry per CDR3 protein. Of about 5,200 distinct CDR3 sequences in the sample, roughly 17% are singletons; the top ten hold 50% to 70%. These receptors originate from a human patient who had a liver transplant. The graft donor may have contributed some T cells. Both conserved end residues are part of each CDR3. The D gene is left open where the match is weak. Part of the rows lack a size; the others show once, few, many or a class for expanded clones.

d_gene	abundance	v_gene	j_gene	len	CDR3nt	CDR3aa
TRBD2	-	TRBV5-6	TRBJ2-7	15	TGTGCCAGCAGCTGGGGACTAGCGGCGAGAGACGAGCAGTACTTC	CASSWGLAARDEQYF
TRBD1	many	TRBV19	TRBJ1-1	15	TGTGCCAGTAGTATAGGACAGGGGTTAGACACTGAAGCTTTCTTT	CASSIGQGLDTEAFF
TRBD1	-	TRBV6-2/TRBV6-3	TRBJ1-1	18	TGTGCCAGCAGTTACCTCCCACTTTTCGACAGGGAAAACACTGAAGCTTTCTTT	CASSYLPLFDRENTEAFF
TRBD1	-	TRBV19	TRBJ1-5	15	TGTGCCAGTAGCCTCGGGACAGGGTATAGTCAGCCCCAGCATTTT	CASSLGTGYSQPQHF
TRBD1	-	TRBV19	TRBJ2-7	14	TGTGCCAGTAGTGAGACAGGGGGGTACTACGAGCAGTACTTC	CASSETGGYYEQYF
-	-	TRBV28	TRBJ1-2	16	TGTGCCAGCAGTTTCCATCCGGTGGAGCTAGACTATGGCTACACCTTC	CASSFHPVELDYGYTF
-	medium-sized	TRBV6-2/TRBV6-3	TRBJ2-6	15	TGTGCCAGCAGTTACTCAGGTTCTGGGGCCAACGTCCTGACTTTC	CASSYSGSGANVLTF
-	medium-sized	TRBV7-2	TRBJ1-3	19	TGTGCCAGCAGCCCTAGCCCGGGACACTGGGCGAGCTCTGGAAACACCATATATTTT	CASSPSPGHWASSGNTIYF
-	-	TRBV9	TRBJ2-3	14	TGTGCCAGCAGCGTAGGACAGAGCACAGATACGCAGTATTTT	CASSVGQSTDTQYF
TRBD1	once	TRBV12-3/TRBV12-4	TRBJ1-1	12	TGTGCCAGCAGTTTCGACAGGGCTGAAGCTTTCTTT	CASSFDRAEAFF
-	medium-sized	TRBV7-2	TRBJ2-1	13	TGTGCCAGCAGCTTTCTTTCTAGGCATGAGCAGTTCTTC	CASSFLSRHEQFF
TRBD1	few	TRBV7-2	TRBJ1-5	17	TGTGCCAGCAGCGCAGCCGGGACAGGAGGGATCAATCAGCCCCAGCATTTT	CASSAAGTGGINQPQHF
TRBD2	medium-sized	TRBV5-6	TRBJ2-1	17	TGTGCCAGCAGCTTCGGACTAGCGGGAGACCTCGGGAATGAGCAGTTCTTC	CASSFGLAGDLGNEQFF
-	few	TRBV7-2	TRBJ1-5	20	TGTGCCAGCAGCCCCTACTCGCCGACCCGGATGATCAGCACCCAGTTGCCCCAGCATTTT	CASSPYSPTRMISTQLPQHF
-	-	TRBV20-1	TRBJ2-1	15	TGCAGTGCTAGCGACTCTGGGGGACAATACAATGAGCAGTTCTTC	CSASDSGGQYNEQFF